This passage covers 21 T cell receptor beta chains from one sample sequenced in a study of blood T cells in healthy people across ages. A second PCR of roughly 7 to 11 cycles used a sample-barcoded 5' primer and a J-beta primer mix. TCRdb analysed the 5' RACE reads with MiXCR anew, one entry per CDR3 protein. Of some 760,000 distinct CDR3 sequences listed, 25% are singletons. This same sample was also taken into another study, of T cells of mothers and their children.

Specimen: blood. The receptors stem from a boy under 18 in good health.

The rearrangement uses TRBV20-1 and TRBJ2-3; TRBD2 matches 9 bases. V shed 0 bases and J 0 bases; nucleotides not matched to a gene: 10. Germline CDR1 is DFQATT and CDR2 is SNEGSKA (reference sequence). The CDR3 is 18 amino acids. The CDR3 is CSARDASGVSPSTDTQYF. CDR3 in DNA: TGCAGTGCTAGAGATGCTAGCGGGGTCTCACCTAGCACAGATACGCAGTATTTT.

V gene TRBV21-1 combines with J gene TRBJ2-7; the table's D call of TRBD1 was not tested on the DNA. TRBV21-1 counts as a pseudogene. The CDR3 length is 15 residues. The CDR3 reads CASSGRDRSSYEQYF. CDR3 in DNA: TGTGCCAGCAGCGGCCGGGACAGATCCTCCTACGAGCAGTACTTC.

The chain is built from TRBV15 and TRBJ2-5; D not resolved. Near its end, the DNA agrees better with TRBJ2-7, so the J call may be wrong. This CDR3 has 12 amino acids. Germline CDR1 LNHNV, CDR2 YYDKDF (reference sequence). This CDR3 is CATSRMGAEQYF. CDR3 bases: TGTGCCACCAGCAGAATGGGCGCCGAGCAGTACTTC.

The J gene is TRBJ2-1, the V gene TRBV28; D unclear. From germline, CDR1 is MDHEN and CDR2 SYDVKM. CDR3 length: 12 residues. V shed 3 bases and J shed 5 bases, with 5 bases lying between them. The CDR3 DNA is TGTGCCAGCAGTTTCAGGAACAATGAGCAGTTCTTC. This codes for CASSFRNNEQFF.

The V call is TRBV20-1, the J call TRBJ1-2, with D perhaps TRBD1 (5 bases). CDR1 is DFQATT, CDR2 SNEGSKA, per germline (reference sequence). The V gene lost 6 bases and the J gene lost 6 bases, with 14 bases spanning the gap. This CDR3 is built from 12 residues. CDR3 sequence (DNA): TGCAGTGCGGGGGGGATTTGGCATGGCTACACCTTC. Translating gives CSAGGIWHGYTF.

This clonotype showed up just a few times. The V and J genes are TRBV3-1 and TRBJ2-5; 8 nucleotides match TRBD2. The J call may be faulty, since TRBJ2-1 better matches the DNA end. Germline assignment: CDR1 LGHDT and CDR2 YNNKEL (reference sequence). The CDR3 totals 15 residues. CDR3 sequence: CASSQGVAGYNEQFF. The CDR3 coding sequence is TGTGCCAGCAGCCAAGGAGTAGCGGGATACAATGAGCAGTTCTTC.

The chain couples TRBV5-1 to TRBJ2-6; 10 bases agree with TRBD1. The germline CDR1 and CDR2 sequences are SGHRS and YFSETQ. Trimming at V came to 0 bases and at J to 2 bases, leaving 11 bases not matched to a gene. This CDR3 contains 20 residues. The DNA for the CDR3 is TGCGCCAGCAGCTTGGGCCTGCGGGGACAGGGGAGGGCTGGGGCCAACGTCCTGACTTTC. Its translation is CASSLGLRGQGRAGANVLTF.

This clonotype was recorded many times. The chain joins TRBV28 to TRBJ1-1; D is perhaps TRBD1 (5 bases). The CDR3 length is 13 residues. The germline V gene encodes CDR1 MDHEN and CDR2 SYDVKM. The V end was cut by 8 bases, the J end by 4 bases, with 14 bases between. The CDR3: CASVGGSGTEAFF. CDR3 in DNA: TGTGCCAGCGTCGGGGGATCTGGCACTGAAGCTTTCTTT. Using reference TRBV28 and TRBJ1-1 for the parts outside the CDR3, the full variable domain is DVKVTQSSRYLVKRTGEKVFLECVQDMDHENMFWYRQDPGLGLRLIYFSYDVKMKEKGDIPEGYSVSREKKERFSLILESASTNQTSMYLCASVGGSGTEAFFGQGTRLTVV.

Only a few counts were recorded for this clonotype. This CDR3 is CASSHRDGLYEQYF. The CDR3 region has the DNA TGTGCCAGCAGCCACCGGGACGGACTCTACGAGCAGTACTTC. The rearrangement joins TRBV28 to TRBJ2-7, with D perhaps given as TRBD1 or TRBD2 (5 bases each). This CDR3 contains 14 residues. With 6 bases removed from V and 3 bases from J, the gap between germline ends came to 15 bases. CDR1 MDHEN and CDR2 SYDVKM come from the germline V gene.

This clonotype has a handful of counts. V usage is TRBV29-1 and J usage is TRBJ2-7; 11 positions match TRBD1. Per germline, CDR1 SQVTM and CDR2 ANQGSEA. This CDR3 region has 14 residues. The J segment lost 3 bases and the V segment lost 4 bases, leaving 5 bases of the junction unmatched. CDR3 in amino acids: CSVVRDRGFYEQYF. The DNA of the CDR3 is TGCAGCGTTGTCCGGGACAGGGGGTTCTACGAGCAGTACTTC.

The DNA for the CDR3 is TGTGCCAGCAGTGAAGTTCAGGGGCCGAGCTATGGCTACACCTTC. This sequence encodes CASSEVQGPSYGYTF. The chain couples TRBV2 to TRBJ1-2; tentatively, D is TRBD1 (6 bases). V shed 1 base and J shed 4 bases, with 13 bases lying between them. From germline, CDR1 is SNHLY and CDR2 FYNNEI. The CDR3 covers 15 residues. The full variable domain, in which reference TRBV2 and TRBJ1-2 provide the parts outside the CDR3, is EPEVTQTPSHQVTQMGQEVILRCVPISNHLYFYWYRQILGQKVEFLVSFYNNEISEKSEIFDDQFSVERPDGSNFTLKIRSTKLEDSAMYFCASSEVQGPSYGYTFGSGTRLTVV.

This clonotype has just a few counts. The chain uses TRBV7-9 and TRBJ2-7; 7 bases fit TRBD1. The V gene's germline CDR1 is SEHNR and CDR2 FQNEAQ (reference sequence). The CDR3 extends over 14 amino acids. The V and J ends lost 4 bases and 0 bases, in that order; junction bases with no gene match: 3. DNA of the CDR3: TGTGCCAGCAGCTCCCACAGGGGCTCCTACGAGCAGTACTTC. Protein: CASSSHRGSYEQYF.

The CDR3 loop reads CASNPGLAIYEQYF. The CDR3 nucleotides read TGTGCCAGCAACCCGGGACTAGCGATCTACGAGCAGTACTTC. The V and J genes are TRBV28 and TRBJ2-7; 10 bases agree with TRBD2. Trimming cost V 7 bases and J 3 bases; bases outside gene matches: 6. The CDR3 contains 14 residues. Germline V gene data show CDR1 as MDHEN and CDR2 as SYDVKM.

The chain carries TRBV12-3 or TRBV12-4 and TRBJ2-5; TRBD2 aligns across 8 bases. The J call may be incorrect, as the DNA end agrees better with TRBJ2-1. The CDR3 has 12 residues. This CDR3 reads CASSVSSGEQFF. The CDR3 DNA reads TGTGCCAGCAGTGTCTCTAGCGGGGAGCAGTTCTTC.

In its sample, this clonotype was seen a few times. CDR3: CASSLVGGALKETQYF. In DNA form, the CDR3 reads TGTGCCAGCAGCTTAGTGGGGGGGGCTCTCAAAGAGACCCAGTACTTC. The gene calls are TRBV7-8 and TRBJ2-5; a possible D gene is TRBD2 (7 bases). V lost 1 base and J 3 bases, leaving 15 bases between the germline ends. There are 16 residues in the CDR3. The V gene's germline CDR1 is SGHVS and CDR2 FQNEAQ.

The chain carries TRBV7-9 and TRBJ1-2; D ambiguous. The CDR3 contains 13 residues. Germline values: CDR1 SEHNR, CDR2 FQNEAQ (reference sequence). With 5 bases removed from V and 2 bases from J, the gap between germline ends came to 9 bases. CDR3 coding DNA: TGTGCCAGCAGCCCCCTCAGCAACTATGGCTACACCTTC. Translating gives CASSPLSNYGYTF.

This clonotype was seen a handful of times. The J gene is TRBJ2-7, the V gene TRBV20-1; 8 bases fit TRBD1. V lost 3 bases, J lost 2 bases, and 9 bases stayed unmatched. Germline CDR1 DFQATT, CDR2 SNEGSKA (reference sequence). This CDR3 comprises 15 residues. DNA for the CDR3: TGCAGTGCTAGTCGCCCCCAGGGGGCCGCCTACGAGCAGTACTTC. This translates into CSASRPQGAAYEQYF.

The rearrangement links TRBV2 to TRBJ2-2; D might be TRBD2 (5 bases). The length of the CDR3 is 15 residues. Per germline, CDR1 SNHLY and CDR2 FYNNEI. Trimming removed 6 bases from V and 0 bases from J, with 11 bases in between. CDR3 nucleotides: TGTGCCAGCAGGTTGACGGAGGCGAACACCGGGGAGCTGTTTTTT. It yields the protein CASRLTEANTGELFF.

This chain connects TRBV28 to TRBJ2-5, with D tentatively TRBD2 (5 bases). Judging by the DNA end, TRBJ2-1 fits better; the J call may be wrong. Germline CDR1 is MDHEN and CDR2 is SYDVKM. The CDR3 totals 13 residues. In DNA form, the CDR3 reads TGTGCCAGCAGTTTCCGAGGGTTTAATGAGCAGTTCTTC. It codes for CASSFRGFNEQFF.

The CDR3 region is CASSSSGTGSWQYF. The CDR3, as DNA: TGTGCCAGCAGCTCCAGCGGGACAGGGAGCTGGCAGTACTTC. The chain is built from TRBV7-2 and TRBJ2-7, with 9 positions matching TRBD1. With 4 bases clipped from V and 9 bases from J, the junction kept 10 bases outside the gene matches. CDR3 length: 14 amino acids. The germline V gene has CDR1 SGHTA and CDR2 FQGNSA.

This clonotype occurred a few times. J is TRBJ2-5 and V is TRBV20-1, with 12 nucleotides matching TRBD2. The J call may be faulty, since TRBJ2-7 better matches the DNA end. The CDR3 is 15 amino acids. Germline CDR1 is DFQATT and CDR2 is SNEGSKA (reference sequence). DNA of the CDR3: TGCAGTGCTAGAGACGGACTAGCGGGATTGTACGAGCAGTACTTC. It is translated as CSARDGLAGLYEQYF.